A single sample gave rise to the 16 T cell receptor beta chains below, sequenced in a study of OX40 agonist ivuxolimab in advanced cancers. Assay used: immunoSEQ multiplex PCR; TCRdb lists only in-frame clones, some missing. The sample yields some 35,000 clones, around 80% seen once. This specimen was CD4+ or CD8+ T cells sorted from blood, taken in a trial of the OX40 agonist ivuxolimab. These receptors came from an adult with an advanced solid tumor such as melanoma, head and neck, liver or kidney cancer.

This clone has more than one count but fewer than ten. This chain connects TRBV11-2 to TRBJ2-2, with 7 bases identical to TRBD2. Per the germline V gene, CDR1 is SGHAT and CDR2 is FQNNGV. J lost 5 bases, V lost 5 bases, and 11 bases had no gene match. The CDR3 spans 16 residues. The CDR3 bases are TGTGCCAGCAGCCTCAGTGGCGGGAGAGGGACCGGGGAGCTGTTTTTT. This codes for CASSLSGGRGTGELFF.

This clone was seen more than once but under ten times. The chain employs TRBV7-3 and TRBJ2-5; tentatively, D is TRBD1 (5 bases). Trimming removed 0 bases from V and 6 bases from J, with 11 bases in between. This CDR3 has 14 amino acids. The germline gives CDR1 SGHTA, CDR2 FQGTGA. CDR3 DNA sequence: TGTGCCAGCAGCTTAACTGGGGCTCAGCAGACCCAGTACTTC. This translates into CASSLTGAQQTQYF.

This clone is a singleton in its sample. Sequence at one end of the junction differs from germline and may be a read error. The chain has TRBV7-7 and TRBJ2-2; D uncertain. CDR3 length: 14 amino acids. Germline values: CDR1 SSHAT, CDR2 FNYEAQ (reference sequence). The CDR3 region has the DNA TGTGCTAGCAGCTTAGGTTTAAACACCGGGGAGCTGTTTTTT. Its translation is CASSLGLNTGELFF. Based on the CDR3 plus reference TRBV7-7 and TRBJ2-2, the full variable domain is GAGVSQSPRYKVTKRGQDVTLRCDPISSHATLYWYQQALGQGPEFLTYFNYEAQPDKSGLPSDRFSAERPEGSISTLTIQRTEQRDSAMYRCASSLGLNTGELFFGEGSRLTVL.

The gene calls are TRBV18 and TRBJ1-1, with TRBD1 matching 7 bases. The CDR3 spans 15 residues. The junction had 8 bases not matched to a gene; V was cut back by 3 bases and J by 4 bases. CDR1 is KGHSH and CDR2 is LQKENI in the germline V gene. CDR3 DNA sequence: TGTGCCAGCTCACCTGTCACAGGGGTCCTCACTGAAGCTTTCTTT. As protein: CASSPVTGVLTEAFF.

The CDR3 coding sequence is TGTGCCAGCAGCGTAGGGACAGGTTATGAAAAACTGTTTTTT. Translation: CASSVGTGYEKLFF. The chain joins TRBV9 to TRBJ1-4; 7 bases match TRBD1. Per germline, CDR1 SGDLS and CDR2 YYNGEE. This CDR3 is built from 14 residues. J gave up 6 bases and V 0 bases, and 2 bases lay outside the gene matches.

This clone has more than one count but fewer than ten. This chain connects TRBV6-1 to TRBJ2-1; no clear D. V dropped 3 bases and J dropped 5 bases, with 11 bases sitting between them. Germline-derived CDR1 and CDR2 are MNHNS and SASEGT. The CDR3 has 14 amino acids. Written as DNA, the CDR3 is TGTGCCAGCAGTGAGGTCCTCGTCCACAATGAGCAGTTCTTC. It specifies CASSEVLVHNEQFF.

This clone was seen a few times. The gene calls are TRBV7-9 and TRBJ2-7, with a possible D match to TRBD2 (5 bases). The germline CDR1 and CDR2 sequences are SEHNR and FQNEAQ (reference sequence). V dropped 5 bases and J dropped 0 bases, with 11 bases sitting between them. This CDR3 comprises 14 residues. The CDR3 loop reads CASSRKEVSYEQYF. The CDR3 coding sequence is TGTGCCAGCAGCCGGAAGGAGGTCTCCTACGAGCAGTACTTC. Full variable domain (missing parts from reference TRBV7-9 and TRBJ2-7): DTGVSQNPRHKITKRGQNVTFRCDPISEHNRLYWYRQTLGQGPEFLTYFQNEAQLEKSRLLSDRFSAERPKGSFSTLEIQRTEQGDSAMYLCASSRKEVSYEQYFGPGTRLTVT.

The chain carries TRBV6-5 and TRBJ2-7, with unresolved D. With 2 bases removed from V and 2 bases from J, the gap between germline ends came to 13 bases. This CDR3 contains 15 residues. The germline gives CDR1 MNHEY, CDR2 SVGAGI. CDR3 DNA sequence: TGTGCCAGCAGTTACGGTGGCGGAATCGCCTACGAGCAGTACTTC. This encodes CASSYGGGIAYEQYF.

The chain is built from TRBV28 and TRBJ2-2; TRBD1 agrees at 9 bases. Germline CDR1 and CDR2: MDHEN and SYDVKM. V dropped 7 bases and J dropped 5; count of bases not matched to a gene: 5. The CDR3 totals 14 residues. CDR3 DNA: TGTGCCAGCATGACAGGGGGTCTGACCGGGGAGCTGTTTTTT. Protein product: CASMTGGLTGELFF.

The rearrangement uses TRBV12-5 and TRBJ1-1, with 8 bases fitting TRBD1. Unmatched junction bases numbered 13, after V lost 5 bases and J lost 8 bases. There are 15 residues in the CDR3. The V gene's germline CDR1 is LGHNT and CDR2 FRNRAP. CDR3 loop: CASGLRTGSFFEAFF. In DNA, the CDR3 is TGTGCTAGTGGTCTCCGGACAGGGAGTTTTTTCGAAGCTTTCTTT.

V gene TRBV6-1 combines with J gene TRBJ2-1; 9 bases align to TRBD1. This CDR3 region has 13 residues. The trim removed 7 bases at V and 9 bases at J, leaving 7 bases unmatched. Germline V lookup: CDR1 MNHNS, CDR2 SASEGT. CDR3 coding DNA: TGTGCCAGCACTCCGGGACAGGGACTTGAGCAGTTCTTC. Translating it yields CASTPGQGLEQFF.

The chain uses TRBV7-2 and TRBJ2-7, with 9 bases identical to TRBD2. This CDR3 is 15 amino acids long. CDR1 and CDR2 from the germline V gene are SGHTA and FQGNSA. The V and J ends lost 1 base and 4 bases, in that order; junction bases with no gene match: 5. The CDR3 reads CASSLVAGESYEQYF. DNA of the CDR3: TGTGCCAGCAGCTTAGTAGCGGGAGAATCGTACGAGCAGTACTTC.

V gene TRBV5-4 combines with J gene TRBJ2-3, with 9 bases lining up with TRBD1. This CDR3 is 15 amino acids long. V was clipped by 4 bases and J by 3 bases; unmatched bases: 6. Germline V gives CDR1 SGHNT, CDR2 YYREEE (reference sequence). CDR3 in DNA: TGTGCCAGCAGCAGTGGGACAGGGATAACAGATACGCAGTATTTT. Residues: CASSSGTGITDTQYF.

The rearrangement joins TRBV19 to TRBJ1-1, with D tentatively TRBD1 (5 bases). The CDR3 spans 18 residues. The germline V and J ends were trimmed by 3 bases and 1 base, with 21 bases remaining between them. Germline V gene lookup returns CDR1 LNHDA and CDR2 SQIVND (reference sequence). The CDR3 loop is CASSMTSGTRFGNTEAFF. CDR3 nucleotide sequence: TGTGCCAGTAGTATGACCTCCGGGACCCGCTTCGGGAACACTGAAGCTTTCTTT.

V gene TRBV19 combines with J gene TRBJ2-7; D possibly corresponds to TRBD2 (7 bases). There are 15 residues in the CDR3. V shed 8 bases and J shed 4 bases, with 21 bases lying between them. Germline assignment: CDR1 LNHDA and CDR2 SQIVND (reference sequence). The CDR3 loop reads CASSRLAEGVYEQYF. The DNA of the CDR3 is TGTGCCAGTTCAAGACTAGCAGAGGGGGTTTACGAGCAGTACTTC.

V and J are TRBV5-4 and TRBJ1-1, with D unresolved. Germline V lookup: CDR1 SGHNT, CDR2 YYREEE (reference sequence). This CDR3 has 15 amino acids. Trimming stripped 0 bases from V and 1 base from J, with 10 bases between. The CDR3 DNA is TGTGCCAGCAGCTTGGATACGACGAGGAACACTGAAGCTTTCTTT. Translation: CASSLDTTRNTEAFF.